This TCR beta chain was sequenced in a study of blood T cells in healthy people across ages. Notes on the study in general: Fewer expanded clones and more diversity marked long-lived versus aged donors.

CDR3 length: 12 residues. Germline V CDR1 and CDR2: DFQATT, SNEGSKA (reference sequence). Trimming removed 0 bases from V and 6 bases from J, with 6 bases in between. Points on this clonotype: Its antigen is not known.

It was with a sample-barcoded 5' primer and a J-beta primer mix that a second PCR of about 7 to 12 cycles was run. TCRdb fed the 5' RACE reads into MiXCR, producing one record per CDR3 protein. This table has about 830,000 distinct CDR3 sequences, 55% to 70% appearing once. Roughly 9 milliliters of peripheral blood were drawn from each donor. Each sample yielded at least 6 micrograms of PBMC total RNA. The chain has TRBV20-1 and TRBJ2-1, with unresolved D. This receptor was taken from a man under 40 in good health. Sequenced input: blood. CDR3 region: CSARDLGNEQFF. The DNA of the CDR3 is TGCAGTGCTAGAGATTTGGGCAATGAGCAGTTCTTC.